The text below deals with one T cell receptor beta chain. The antigen is unknown. This entry belongs to a study of cytomegalovirus exposure and HLA in healthy donors. General study points: Based on reports, TCR beta sequences accurately predicted HLA-A and HLA-B alleles for most subjects. Among CMV-associated TCR beta chains, most appeared HLA-restricted in a later analysis. In a later analysis, TCR association rates varied by HLA locus: DRB1 most, HLA-C fewest. The study labeled 150 to 200 TCR beta chains cytomegalovirus-associated.

V was cut by 4 bases and J by 10 bases, with 17 bases left in between. This CDR3 has 14 amino acids. Germline V gene sequence: CDR1 LGHNA, CDR2 YSLEER. With 60 Vbeta and 13 Jbeta primers, the PCR was carried out. Produced via immunoSEQ multiplex PCR; TCRdb's table is partial and in-frame only. The sample holds over 95,000 clones, 76% seen once. The J gene is TRBJ1-5, the V gene TRBV4-3; possibly TRBD1 for D (5 bases). The source material was PBMCs. The clonotype was recovered from a man aged 35 to 55 in good health and CMV-seronegative. Written as DNA, the CDR3 is TGCGCCAGCAGCCGCGGATACGGAGGGGTTCCCCAGCATTTT. Translation: CASSRGYGGVPQHF.